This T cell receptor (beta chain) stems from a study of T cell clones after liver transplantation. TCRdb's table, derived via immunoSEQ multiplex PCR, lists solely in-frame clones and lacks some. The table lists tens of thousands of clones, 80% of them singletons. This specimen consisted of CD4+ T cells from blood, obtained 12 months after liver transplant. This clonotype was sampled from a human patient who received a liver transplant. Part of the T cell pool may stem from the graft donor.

The CDR3 reads CAWSGWRNTEAFF. DNA for the CDR3: TGTGCCTGGAGTGGGTGGAGGAACACTGAAGCTTTCTTT. The chain uses TRBV30 and TRBJ1-1; no firm D call. This CDR3 spans 13 amino acids. The germline gives CDR1 GTSNPN, CDR2 SVGIG (reference sequence). The V gene lost 1 base and the J gene lost 1 base, with 7 bases spanning the gap.